These T cell receptor beta chains were read from a single sample in a study of beta chain features in type 1 diabetes. Here immunoSEQ multiplex PCR was the method, and the copy in TCRdb shows in-frame clones only, minus some. The sample has about 900,000 clones, roughly 15% seen once. Sample: naive CD4+ T cells from blood. The receptors originated from a woman in her late teens or twenties in good health. The CDR3 runs from the conserved cysteine through the conserved F or W. Each record gives: D gene, J gene, clone size, V gene, CDR3 protein, CDR3 DNA. The D gene is left open where the match is weak. Expanded clones get a size class; other rows say once, few or many, or leave the size out.

d_gene: -; j_gene: TRBJ2-7; abundance: few; v_gene: TRBV27; CDR3aa: CASSFYSRSSYEQYF; CDR3nt: TGTGCCAGCAGTTTCTATAGCAGAAGCTCCTACGAGCAGTACTTC
d_gene: TRBD1; j_gene: TRBJ2-1; abundance: -; v_gene: TRBV4-2; CDR3aa: CASSQDGQEYNEQFF; CDR3nt: TGTGCCAGCAGCCAAGATGGACAGGAGTACAATGAGCAGTTCTTC
d_gene: TRBD2; j_gene: TRBJ2-1; abundance: few; v_gene: TRBV6-6; CDR3aa: CASIDQSGSSYNEQFF; CDR3nt: TGTGCCAGCATCGACCAAAGCGGGAGCTCCTACAATGAGCAGTTCTTC
d_gene: TRBD2; j_gene: TRBJ2-7; abundance: few; v_gene: TRBV5-1; CDR3aa: CASSLAPLAGLHEQYF; CDR3nt: TGCGCCAGCAGCTTGGCGCCGCTAGCGGGCCTTCACGAGCAGTACTTC
d_gene: -; j_gene: TRBJ2-5; abundance: few; v_gene: TRBV7-3; CDR3aa: CASSLTGLRSETQYF; CDR3nt: TGTGCCAGCAGCTTAACCGGACTGCGCTCTGAGACCCAGTACTTC
d_gene: -; j_gene: TRBJ1-2; abundance: few; v_gene: TRBV5-1; CDR3aa: CASSLGEGSGGYTF; CDR3nt: TGCGCCAGCAGCTTGGGAGAGGGATCGGGAGGCTACACCTTC
d_gene: -; j_gene: TRBJ2-7; abundance: few; v_gene: TRBV29-1; CDR3aa: CSASAGTVDYEQYF; CDR3nt: TGCAGCGCCTCTGCAGGGACGGTCGACTACGAGCAGTACTTC
d_gene: TRBD2; j_gene: TRBJ2-5; abundance: -; v_gene: TRBV5-1; CDR3aa: CASSFGLAGVESETQYF; CDR3nt: TGCGCCAGCAGCTTCGGGCTAGCGGGAGTGGAATCGGAGACCCAGTACTTC
d_gene: TRBD1; j_gene: TRBJ1-3; abundance: few; v_gene: TRBV6-5; CDR3aa: CASSYNTGGGNTIYF; CDR3nt: TGTGCCAGCAGTTACAACACAGGGGGTGGAAACACCATATATTTT
d_gene: -; j_gene: TRBJ2-7; abundance: few; v_gene: TRBV7-2; CDR3aa: CASSLPGPSLEQYF; CDR3nt: TGTGCCAGCAGCTTGCCGGGCCCTAGCTTAGAGCAGTACTTC
d_gene: -; j_gene: TRBJ2-7; abundance: -; v_gene: TRBV5-1; CDR3aa: CASSLTSGTASYEQYF; CDR3nt: TGCGCCAGCAGCTTGACCTCCGGGACGGCCTCCTACGAGCAGTACTTC
d_gene: TRBD1; j_gene: TRBJ2-1; abundance: -; v_gene: TRBV7-2; CDR3aa: CASSRGQGTYNEQFF; CDR3nt: TGTGCCAGCAGCCGAGGACAGGGGACCTACAATGAGCAGTTCTTC
d_gene: -; j_gene: TRBJ2-3; abundance: few; v_gene: TRBV9; CDR3aa: CASTPRGNQDTQYF; CDR3nt: TGTGCCAGCACCCCTCGGGGGAACCAAGATACGCAGTATTTT
d_gene: TRBD1; j_gene: TRBJ1-2; abundance: -; v_gene: TRBV25-1; CDR3aa: CASSDGQATGHGGYTF; CDR3nt: TGTGCCAGCAGTGACGGTCAGGCGACAGGGCATGGTGGCTACACCTTC
d_gene: -; j_gene: TRBJ2-7; abundance: -; v_gene: TRBV7-2; CDR3aa: CASSLVGGVEQYF; CDR3nt: TGTGCCAGCAGCTTAGTAGGCGGGGTCGAGCAGTACTTC
d_gene: -; j_gene: TRBJ2-7; abundance: few; v_gene: TRBV20-1; CDR3aa: CSASMAEQYF; CDR3nt: TGCAGTGCTAGTATGGCCGAGCAGTACTTC
d_gene: -; j_gene: TRBJ2-3; abundance: -; v_gene: TRBV6-1; CDR3aa: CATGTWGTDTQYF; CDR3nt: TGTGCCACAGGGACGTGGGGCACAGATACGCAGTATTTT
d_gene: TRBD1; j_gene: TRBJ2-7; abundance: -; v_gene: TRBV28; CDR3aa: CASSSGQGLYEQYF; CDR3nt: TGTGCCAGCAGTTCCGGACAGGGACTCTACGAGCAGTACTTC
d_gene: TRBD1; j_gene: TRBJ1-1; abundance: few; v_gene: TRBV4-2; CDR3aa: CASSQALRTGNTEAFF; CDR3nt: TGTGCCAGCAGCCAAGCACTTAGGACAGGGAACACTGAAGCTTTCTTT
d_gene: -; j_gene: TRBJ2-1; abundance: few; v_gene: TRBV2; CDR3aa: CASSVDTYNEQFF; CDR3nt: TGTGCCAGCAGCGTAGACACCTACAATGAGCAGTTCTTC
d_gene: TRBD1; j_gene: TRBJ1-1; abundance: -; v_gene: TRBV2; CDR3aa: CASKKGTANTEAFF; CDR3nt: TGTGCCAGCAAGAAGGGGACAGCGAACACTGAAGCTTTCTTT
d_gene: -; j_gene: TRBJ2-7; abundance: few; v_gene: TRBV7-9; CDR3aa: CAIQGLGEQYF; CDR3nt: TGTGCCATACAGGGTTTGGGCGAGCAGTACTTC
d_gene: -; j_gene: TRBJ1-2; abundance: few; v_gene: TRBV15; CDR3aa: CATSRDRGYGYTF; CDR3nt: TGTGCCACCAGCAGAGATCGGGGCTATGGCTACACCTTC
d_gene: TRBD1; j_gene: TRBJ2-5; abundance: -; v_gene: TRBV29-1; CDR3aa: CSAQGSQETQYF; CDR3nt: TGCAGCGCACAGGGGTCCCAAGAGACCCAGTACTTC
d_gene: TRBD2; j_gene: TRBJ2-1; abundance: few; v_gene: TRBV5-4; CDR3aa: CASSPGLSGVYNEQFF; CDR3nt: TGTGCCAGCAGCCCTGGACTAAGCGGGGTCTACAATGAGCAGTTCTTC
d_gene: TRBD1; j_gene: TRBJ2-1; abundance: -; v_gene: TRBV6-8; CDR3aa: CASSDRDSYNEQFF; CDR3nt: TGTGCCAGCAGTGACCGGGACAGTTACAATGAGCAGTTCTTC